This T cell receptor (beta chain) came from a study of control samples from healthy donors and cancer patients. Generated by immunoSEQ multiplex PCR, the TCRdb table keeps only in-frame clones and is missing some. The sample holds 150,000 or so clones, about 94% seen once. Sequencing used blood. This receptor was taken from a man in his forties or fifties in good health.

The CDR3 is CASSEYGQSNTEAFF. CDR3 coding DNA: TGTGCCAGCAGTGAGTACGGACAGTCAAACACTGAAGCTTTCTTT. The chain couples TRBV6-1 to TRBJ1-1, with a weak D call TRBD1 (6 bases). CDR3 length: 15 residues. Trimming left V 3 bases short and J 2 bases short, with 13 bases between. The germline V gene encodes CDR1 MNHNS and CDR2 SASEGT.